These T cell receptor beta chains were read from a single sample in a study of T cells in Graves' hyperthyroidism and ophthalmopathy. TCRdb processed the multiplex PCR reads anew with MiXCR; each CDR3 protein has one entry. This sample has approximately 700,000 distinct CDR3 sequences, with approximately 16% found just once. Sequenced sample: blood. These receptors came from a man younger than 35 with Graves' hyperthyroidism. Both conserved end residues are part of each CDR3. D genes are given only for firm matches. A row's size may be missing; if present it is once, few, many or a size class.

abundance: many
j_gene: TRBJ2-1
v_gene: TRBV20-1
d_gene: NA
CDR3aa: CSAGRSSNEQFF
CDR3nt: TGCAGTGCTGGAAGGTCGTCCAATGAGCAGTTCTTC

abundance: NA
j_gene: TRBJ2-5
v_gene: TRBV6-1
d_gene: NA
CDR3aa: CASSPVSGQETQYF
CDR3nt: TGTGCCAGCAGCCCCGTTTCGGGGCAAGAGACCCAGTACTTC

abundance: many
j_gene: TRBJ2-1
v_gene: TRBV5-5
d_gene: NA
CDR3aa: CASSYPFAREQFF
CDR3nt: TGTGCCAGCAGCTACCCGTTCGCCCGGGAGCAGTTCTTC

abundance: NA
j_gene: TRBJ2-5
v_gene: TRBV7-9
d_gene: TRBD2
CDR3aa: CASSRGGTQETQYF
CDR3nt: TGTGCCAGCAGCCGGGGAGGGACCCAAGAGACCCAGTACTTC

abundance: NA
j_gene: TRBJ2-4
v_gene: TRBV2
d_gene: NA
CDR3aa: CASSDQGGRDIQYF
CDR3nt: TGTGCCAGCAGTGACCAAGGCGGCAGAGACATTCAGTACTTC

abundance: many
j_gene: TRBJ2-7
v_gene: TRBV14
d_gene: NA
CDR3aa: CASSQQGGEQYF
CDR3nt: TGTGCCAGCAGCCAACAGGGTGGCGAGCAGTACTTC

abundance: many
j_gene: TRBJ2-5
v_gene: TRBV12-3/TRBV12-4
d_gene: TRBD2
CDR3aa: CASSLFSGRETQYF
CDR3nt: TGTGCCAGCAGTTTGTTCAGCGGGAGAGAGACCCAGTACTTC

abundance: NA
j_gene: TRBJ2-1
v_gene: TRBV28
d_gene: NA
CDR3aa: CASSTTRPPRDEQFF
CDR3nt: TGTGCCAGCAGTACCACCCGACCCCCACGCGATGAGCAGTTCTTC

abundance: few
j_gene: TRBJ2-1
v_gene: TRBV6-1
d_gene: TRBD2
CDR3aa: CASSSTSAFYNEQFF
CDR3nt: TGTGCCAGCAGTTCGACTAGCGCGTTCTACAATGAGCAGTTCTTC

abundance: NA
j_gene: TRBJ2-7
v_gene: TRBV14
d_gene: NA
CDR3aa: CASSHREVRGPYEQYF
CDR3nt: TGTGCCAGCAGCCACAGGGAAGTGCGGGGCCCCTACGAGCAGTACTTC

abundance: NA
j_gene: TRBJ1-4
v_gene: TRBV10-3
d_gene: TRBD1
CDR3aa: CAISERDSREKLFF
CDR3nt: TGTGCCATCAGTGAACGGGACAGCCGTGAAAAACTGTTTTTT

abundance: few
j_gene: TRBJ2-2
v_gene: TRBV6-1
d_gene: NA
CDR3aa: CASSLGTTTGELFF
CDR3nt: TGTGCCAGCAGCCTAGGGACCACCACCGGGGAGCTGTTTTTT

abundance: NA
j_gene: TRBJ2-7
v_gene: TRBV20-1
d_gene: NA
CDR3aa: CSARAQGPPYEQYF
CDR3nt: TGCAGTGCTAGAGCCCAGGGGCCCCCCTACGAGCAGTACTTC

abundance: many
j_gene: TRBJ1-1
v_gene: TRBV11-3
d_gene: NA
CDR3aa: CASSLGYLQGLNTEAFF
CDR3nt: TGTGCCAGCAGCTTAGGTTACTTACAGGGTCTAAACACTGAAGCTTTCTTT

abundance: NA
j_gene: TRBJ2-2
v_gene: TRBV20-1
d_gene: NA
CDR3aa: CSARVGVTGELFF
CDR3nt: TGCAGTGCTAGAGTCGGGGTGACCGGGGAGCTGTTTTTT

abundance: few
j_gene: TRBJ1-5
v_gene: TRBV24-1
d_gene: NA
CDR3aa: CATSDSGLEPNQPQHF
CDR3nt: TGTGCCACCAGTGATTCGGGCCTCGAGCCCAATCAGCCCCAGCATTTT

abundance: many
j_gene: TRBJ1-5
v_gene: TRBV9
d_gene: NA
CDR3aa: CASSVSPSSNQPQHF
CDR3nt: TGTGCCAGCAGCGTATCCCCCTCGAGCAATCAGCCCCAGCATTTT

abundance: NA
j_gene: TRBJ2-2
v_gene: TRBV11-2
d_gene: TRBD2
CDR3aa: CASSFWTSGTTGELFF
CDR3nt: TGTGCCAGCAGCTTTTGGACTAGCGGAACCACCGGGGAGCTGTTTTTT

abundance: many
j_gene: TRBJ1-2
v_gene: TRBV27
d_gene: NA
CDR3aa: CASSLTGDNYGYTF
CDR3nt: TGTGCCAGCAGTTTAACAGGAGACAACTATGGCTACACCTTC

abundance: few
j_gene: TRBJ2-1
v_gene: TRBV15
d_gene: TRBD2
CDR3aa: CATSSSGKANEQFF
CDR3nt: TGTGCCACCAGCAGTAGCGGGAAGGCGAATGAGCAGTTCTTC

abundance: few
j_gene: TRBJ2-3
v_gene: TRBV12-3/TRBV12-4
d_gene: NA
CDR3aa: CASLKTDSTDTQYF
CDR3nt: TGTGCCAGCCTGAAGACAGACAGCACAGATACGCAGTATTTT

abundance: few
j_gene: TRBJ1-2
v_gene: TRBV6-1
d_gene: NA
CDR3aa: CASSAPANYGYTF
CDR3nt: TGTGCCAGCAGTGCCCCAGCTAACTATGGCTACACCTTC

abundance: NA
j_gene: TRBJ1-1
v_gene: TRBV29-1
d_gene: NA
CDR3aa: CSVLTLRENTEAFF
CDR3nt: TGCAGCGTCCTCACCCTACGAGAGAACACTGAAGCTTTCTTT

abundance: many
j_gene: TRBJ2-7
v_gene: TRBV2
d_gene: TRBD2
CDR3aa: CASGISGLAVLNPSYEQYF
CDR3nt: TGTGCCAGCGGAATATCCGGACTAGCGGTACTCAACCCATCCTACGAGCAGTACTTC

abundance: many
j_gene: TRBJ1-1
v_gene: TRBV20-1
d_gene: NA
CDR3aa: CSARGGGGANTEAFF
CDR3nt: TGCAGTGCTAGGGGAGGCGGAGGGGCGAACACTGAAGCTTTCTTT

abundance: many
j_gene: TRBJ2-7
v_gene: TRBV29-1
d_gene: NA
CDR3aa: CSVTDVGQAGEQYF
CDR3nt: TGCAGCGTTACCGACGTTGGACAGGCGGGAGAGCAGTACTTC

abundance: many
j_gene: TRBJ2-1
v_gene: TRBV11-2
d_gene: TRBD2
CDR3aa: CASSAGTSGSHEQFF
CDR3nt: TGTGCCAGCAGCGCCGGGACTAGCGGGAGTCATGAGCAGTTCTTC

abundance: NA
j_gene: TRBJ2-7
v_gene: TRBV19
d_gene: TRBD2
CDR3aa: CATSRTSGNEQYF
CDR3nt: TGTGCCACCTCTCGGACTAGCGGGAACGAGCAGTACTTC

abundance: NA
j_gene: TRBJ2-4
v_gene: TRBV6-1
d_gene: NA
CDR3aa: CASSLRLAKNIQYF
CDR3nt: TGTGCCAGCAGCTTGAGACTAGCCAAAAACATTCAGTACTTC

abundance: few
j_gene: TRBJ2-5
v_gene: TRBV4-1
d_gene: NA
CDR3aa: CASMGPEVETQYF
CDR3nt: TGCGCCAGCATGGGACCGGAGGTGGAGACCCAGTACTTC

abundance: many
j_gene: TRBJ2-5
v_gene: TRBV7-9
d_gene: NA
CDR3aa: CASSLAGVRETQYF
CDR3nt: TGTGCCAGCAGCTTAGCGGGAGTGAGGGAGACCCAGTACTTC